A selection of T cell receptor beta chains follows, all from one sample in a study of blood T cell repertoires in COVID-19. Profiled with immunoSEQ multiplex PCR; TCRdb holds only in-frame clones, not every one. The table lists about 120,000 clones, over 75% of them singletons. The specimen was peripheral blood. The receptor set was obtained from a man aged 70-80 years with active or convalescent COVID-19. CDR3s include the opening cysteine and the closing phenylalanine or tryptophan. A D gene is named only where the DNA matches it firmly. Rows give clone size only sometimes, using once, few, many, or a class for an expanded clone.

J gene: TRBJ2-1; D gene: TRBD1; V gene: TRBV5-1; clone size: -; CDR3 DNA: TGCGCCAGCAGCGCCGGGGACAGGGGAAACAATGAGCAGTTCTTC; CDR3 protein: CASSAGDRGNNEQFF
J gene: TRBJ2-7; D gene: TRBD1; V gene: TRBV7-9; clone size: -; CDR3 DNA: TGTGCCAGCAGCTTGGGCAGGGGGATGTTTGCTTCCGGATACGAGCAGTACTTC; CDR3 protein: CASSLGRGMFASGYEQYF
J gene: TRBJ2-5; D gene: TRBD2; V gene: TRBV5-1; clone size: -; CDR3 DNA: TGCGCCAGCAGCGGGGAGGGGTACCAAGAGACCCAGTACTTC; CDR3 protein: CASSGEGYQETQYF
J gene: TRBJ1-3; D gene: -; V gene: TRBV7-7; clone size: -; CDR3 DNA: TGTGCTAGCAGCTCCGGGACACCGAACTCTGGAAACACCATATATTTT; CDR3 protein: CASSSGTPNSGNTIYF
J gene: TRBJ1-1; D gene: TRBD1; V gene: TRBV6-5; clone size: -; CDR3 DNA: TGTGCCAGCAGAGGACAGGGTCGCACTGAAGCTTTCTTT; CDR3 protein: CASRGQGRTEAFF
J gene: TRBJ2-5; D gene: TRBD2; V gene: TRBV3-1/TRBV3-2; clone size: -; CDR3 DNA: TGTGCCAGCAGCCCAGGACTAGCGGGAGGACAAGAGACCCAGTACTTC; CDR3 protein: CASSPGLAGGQETQYF
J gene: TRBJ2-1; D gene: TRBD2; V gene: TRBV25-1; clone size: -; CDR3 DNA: TGTGCCAGCAGCGAACCTAGCGGGGGGGGGAATGAGCAGTTCTTC; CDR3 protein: CASSEPSGGGNEQFF
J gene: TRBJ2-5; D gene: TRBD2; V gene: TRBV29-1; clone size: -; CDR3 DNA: TGCAGCGTTTCCCGGGGACTAGCGGGGGTAGAGACCCAGTACTTC; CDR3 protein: CSVSRGLAGVETQYF
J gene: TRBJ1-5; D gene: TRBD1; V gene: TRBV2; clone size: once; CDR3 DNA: TGTGCCAGCAGTGAGTCAGGACAGGGGTACGAGCCCCAGCATTTT; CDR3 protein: CASSESGQGYEPQHF
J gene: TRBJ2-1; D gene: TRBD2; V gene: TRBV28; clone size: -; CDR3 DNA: TGTGCCAGCACCGTCGGGGGACTAGCGGGAGGGGGTAATGAGCAGTTCTTC; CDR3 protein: CASTVGGLAGGGNEQFF
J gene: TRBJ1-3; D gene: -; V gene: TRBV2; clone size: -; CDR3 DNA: TGTGCCAGCAGCAACGTCAGGCTAACGGGAAACACCATATATTTT; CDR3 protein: CASSNVRLTGNTIYF
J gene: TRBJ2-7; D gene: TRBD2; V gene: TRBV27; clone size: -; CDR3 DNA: TGTGCCAGCAGTTTACTAGCGGGTAGCTCCTACGAGCAGTACTTC; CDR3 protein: CASSLLAGSSYEQYF
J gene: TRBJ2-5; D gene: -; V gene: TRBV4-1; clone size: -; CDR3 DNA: TGCGCCAGCAGCCCCCCGGGCAGGGGAGAGACCCAGTACTTC; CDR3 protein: CASSPPGRGETQYF
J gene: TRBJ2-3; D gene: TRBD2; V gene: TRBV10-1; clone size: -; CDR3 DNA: TGCGCCAGCAGTGGGGGACTAGCGGGAGGATCAGATACGCAGTATTTT; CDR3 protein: CASSGGLAGGSDTQYF
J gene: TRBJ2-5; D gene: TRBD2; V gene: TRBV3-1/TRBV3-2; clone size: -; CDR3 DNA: TGTGCCAGCAGCCATGGTTGGGGACTAGCGGACCAAGAGACCCAGTACTTC; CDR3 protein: CASSHGWGLADQETQYF
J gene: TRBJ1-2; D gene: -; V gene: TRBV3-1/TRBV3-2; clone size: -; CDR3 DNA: TGTGCCAGCAAACAGGCAGATAACTATGGCTACACCTTC; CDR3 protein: CASKQADNYGYTF
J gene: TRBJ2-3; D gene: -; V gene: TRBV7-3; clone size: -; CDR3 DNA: TGTGCCAGCAGCCCCGGGACAACCACAGATACGCAGTATTTT; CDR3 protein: CASSPGTTTDTQYF
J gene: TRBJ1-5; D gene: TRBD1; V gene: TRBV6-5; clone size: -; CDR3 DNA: TGTGCCAGCAGTTATTTACAGGGGGCTCAGCCCCAGCATTTT; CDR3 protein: CASSYLQGAQPQHF
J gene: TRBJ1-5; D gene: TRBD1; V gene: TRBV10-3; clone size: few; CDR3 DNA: TGTGCCATCAGGGACAGGCCGAATCAGCCCCAGCATTTT; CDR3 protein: CAIRDRPNQPQHF
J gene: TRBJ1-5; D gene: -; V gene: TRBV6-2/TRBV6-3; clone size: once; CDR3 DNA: TGTGCCAGCAGTTACGAGGCCCATGGGCAGCCCCAGCATTTT; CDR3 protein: CASSYEAHGQPQHF
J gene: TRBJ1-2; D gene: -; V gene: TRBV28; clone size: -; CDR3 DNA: TGTGCCAGCAGCCAGCTCTCGTCAGGGGTTTACGCCTTGGGCTACACCTTC; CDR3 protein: CASSQLSSGVYALGYTF
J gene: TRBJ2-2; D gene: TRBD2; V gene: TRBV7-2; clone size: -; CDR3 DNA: TGTGCCAGCAGGTCGGGCGGGGGAGGCTACACCGGGGAGCTGTTTTTT; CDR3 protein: CASRSGGGGYTGELFF
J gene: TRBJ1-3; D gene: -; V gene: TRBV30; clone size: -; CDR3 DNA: TGTGCCTGGAGTGAAAGCGGAAACACCATATATTTT; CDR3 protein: CAWSESGNTIYF
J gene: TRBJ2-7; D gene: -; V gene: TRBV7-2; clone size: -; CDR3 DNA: TGTGCCAGCAGCTTCTTCCCTTCCTACGAGCAGTACTTC; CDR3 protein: CASSFFPSYEQYF
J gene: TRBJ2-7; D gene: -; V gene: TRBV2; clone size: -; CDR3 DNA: TGTGCCAGCAGTCTCTCCTACGAGCAGTACTTC; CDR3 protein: CASSLSYEQYF
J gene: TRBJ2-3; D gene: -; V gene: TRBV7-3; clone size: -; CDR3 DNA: TGTGCCAGCAGCTCGGGACTGGTCGGGGATACGCAGTATTTT; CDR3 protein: CASSSGLVGDTQYF
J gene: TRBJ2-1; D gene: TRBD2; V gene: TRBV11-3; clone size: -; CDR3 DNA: TGTGCCAGCAGCTCAGGACTAGCGGGTTACAATGAGCAGTTCTTC; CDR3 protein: CASSSGLAGYNEQFF
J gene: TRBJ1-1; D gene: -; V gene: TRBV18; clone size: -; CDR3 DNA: TGTGCCAGCTCACCACGGAACGGGGGGACTGAAGCTTTCTTT; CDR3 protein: CASSPRNGGTEAFF
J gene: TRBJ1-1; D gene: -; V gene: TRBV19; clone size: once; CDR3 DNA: TGTGCCAGTAGTACAGTGCTGAACACTGAAGCTTTCTTT; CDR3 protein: CASSTVLNTEAFF
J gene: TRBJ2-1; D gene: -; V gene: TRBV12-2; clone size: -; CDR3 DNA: TGTGCAAGTCGCAATCCGGGTAGCTCCTACAATGAGCAGTTCTTC; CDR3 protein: CASRNPGSSYNEQFF
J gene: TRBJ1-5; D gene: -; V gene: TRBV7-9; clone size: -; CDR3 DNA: TGTGCCAGCACCCTGGGTGGGACGGAGGGGCAGCCCCAGCATTTT; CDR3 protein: CASTLGGTEGQPQHF
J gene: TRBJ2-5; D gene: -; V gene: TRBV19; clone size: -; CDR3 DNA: TGTGCCAGTAGTCTTTCACAGGGACCCCAAGAGACCCAGTACTTC; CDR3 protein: CASSLSQGPQETQYF
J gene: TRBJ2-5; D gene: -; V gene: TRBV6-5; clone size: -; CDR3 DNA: TGTGCCAGCATAGACCGGATGAGGCAAGAGACCCAGTACTTC; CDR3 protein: CASIDRMRQETQYF
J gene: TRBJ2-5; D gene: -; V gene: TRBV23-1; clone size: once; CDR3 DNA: TGCGCCAGCAGTCTCGCCGGAGCAGATAAAGAGACCCAGTACTTC; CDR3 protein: CASSLAGADKETQYF
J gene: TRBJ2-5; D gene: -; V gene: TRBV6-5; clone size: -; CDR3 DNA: TGTGCCACTCAGGCTTTCTCTTTGGTCCAGTACTTC; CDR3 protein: CATQAFSLVQYF
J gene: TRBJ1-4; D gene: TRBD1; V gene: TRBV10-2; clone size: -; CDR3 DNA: TGCGCCAGCAGTGAGTCGGGGACAGGGCGAGAAAAACTGTTTTTT; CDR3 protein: CASSESGTGREKLFF
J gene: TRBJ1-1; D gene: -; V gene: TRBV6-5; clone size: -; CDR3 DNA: TGTGCCAGCAGGACTTCTAACGCGGGTCCTGAAGCTTTCTTT; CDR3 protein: CASRTSNAGPEAFF
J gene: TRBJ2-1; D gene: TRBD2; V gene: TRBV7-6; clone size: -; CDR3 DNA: TGTGCCAGCAGCCAAAATTCCCCTACTAGCGATTCCTACAATGAGCAGTTCTTC; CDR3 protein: CASSQNSPTSDSYNEQFF
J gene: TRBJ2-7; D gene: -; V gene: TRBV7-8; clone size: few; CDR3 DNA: TGTGCCAGCAGCTGGCCGCAAAGCTCCTACGAGCAGTACTTC; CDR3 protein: CASSWPQSSYEQYF
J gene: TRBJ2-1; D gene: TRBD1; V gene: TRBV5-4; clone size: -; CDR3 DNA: TGTGCCAGCAGCTTCGTTGGGACAGGGCGACTCAATGAGCAGTTCTTC; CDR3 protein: CASSFVGTGRLNEQFF
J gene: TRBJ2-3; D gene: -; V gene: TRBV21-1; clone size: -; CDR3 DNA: TGTGCCAGCAGCAACTCGACTAGCGGCACAGATACGCAGTATTTT; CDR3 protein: CASSNSTSGTDTQYF
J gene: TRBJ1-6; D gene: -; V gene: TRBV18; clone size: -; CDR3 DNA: TGTGCCAGCTCACCGACAGATAATTCACCCCTCCACTTT; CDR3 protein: CASSPTDNSPLHF
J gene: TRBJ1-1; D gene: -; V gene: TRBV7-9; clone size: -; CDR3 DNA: TGTGCCAGCAGCGCATTCGGGGTCCCTGAAGCTTTCTTT; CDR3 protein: CASSAFGVPEAFF
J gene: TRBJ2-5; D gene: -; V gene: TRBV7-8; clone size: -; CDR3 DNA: TGTGCCAGCAGCTTAGCTACAGGGTCAGAGACCCAGTACTTC; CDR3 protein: CASSLATGSETQYF
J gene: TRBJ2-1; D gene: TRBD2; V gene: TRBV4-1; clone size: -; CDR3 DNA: TGCGCCAGCAGCCCAGGGGTGGCTAGCGGGATTAGGAATGAGCAGTTCTTC; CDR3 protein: CASSPGVASGIRNEQFF
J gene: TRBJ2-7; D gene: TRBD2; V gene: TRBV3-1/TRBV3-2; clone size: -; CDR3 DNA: TGTGCCAGCAGCCAAGAAAAATTCGGCGGGAGGTCTTACGAGCAGTACTTC; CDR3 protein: CASSQEKFGGRSYEQYF
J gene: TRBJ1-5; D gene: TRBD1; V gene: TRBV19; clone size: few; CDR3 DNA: TGTGCCAGTAGTATAGGGAGGACAGGCCCCAAGCAGCCCCAGCATTTT; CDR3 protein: CASSIGRTGPKQPQHF
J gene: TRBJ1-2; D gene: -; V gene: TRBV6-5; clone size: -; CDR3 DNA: TGTGCCAGCAGTTACTCAGGCACGCCGGGGGACTATGGCTACACCTTC; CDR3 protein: CASSYSGTPGDYGYTF
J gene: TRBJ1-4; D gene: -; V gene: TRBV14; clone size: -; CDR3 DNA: TGTGCCAGCAGCCACCAGCGAAATGAAAAACTGTTTTTT; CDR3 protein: CASSHQRNEKLFF
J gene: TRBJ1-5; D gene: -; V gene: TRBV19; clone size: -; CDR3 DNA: TGTGCCAGTAGTGGGGGCCAGTCCCTGGGGCAGCCCCAGCATTTT; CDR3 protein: CASSGGQSLGQPQHF
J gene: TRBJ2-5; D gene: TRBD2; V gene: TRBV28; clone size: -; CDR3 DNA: TGTGCCACCTTCATGGCGGGAGTCGAGGGAGAGACCCAGTACTTC; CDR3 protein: CATFMAGVEGETQYF
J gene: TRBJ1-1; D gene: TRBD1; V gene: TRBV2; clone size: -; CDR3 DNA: TGTGCCAGCAGTGGCGGGACAGGGAACACTGAAGCTTTCTTT; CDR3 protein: CASSGGTGNTEAFF
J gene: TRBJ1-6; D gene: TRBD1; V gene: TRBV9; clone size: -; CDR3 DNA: TGTGCCAGCAGCCCTATTGGACAGGGAGGATCACCCCTCCACTTT; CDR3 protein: CASSPIGQGGSPLHF
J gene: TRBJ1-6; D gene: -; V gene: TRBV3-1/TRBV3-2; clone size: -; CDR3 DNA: TGTGCCAGCAGCCAAGGGAGCGGGCTTGGTAATTCACCCCTCCACTTT; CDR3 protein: CASSQGSGLGNSPLHF
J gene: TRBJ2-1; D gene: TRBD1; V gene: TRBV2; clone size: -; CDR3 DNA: TGTGCCAGCAACAACAGGGGCGAAAACAATGAGCAGTTCTTC; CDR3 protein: CASNNRGENNEQFF